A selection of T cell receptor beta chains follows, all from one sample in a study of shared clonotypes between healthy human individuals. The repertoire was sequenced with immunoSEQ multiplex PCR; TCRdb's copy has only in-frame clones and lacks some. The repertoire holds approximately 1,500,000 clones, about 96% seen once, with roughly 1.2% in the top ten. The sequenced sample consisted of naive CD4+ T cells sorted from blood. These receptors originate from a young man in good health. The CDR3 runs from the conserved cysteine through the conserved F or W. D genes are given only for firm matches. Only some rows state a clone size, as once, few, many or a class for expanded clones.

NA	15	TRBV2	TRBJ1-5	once	TGTGCCAGCAGTGAAAGGACAGCGCTCAATCAGCCCCAGCATTTT	CASSERTALNQPQHF
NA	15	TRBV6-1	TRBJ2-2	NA	TGTGCCAGCAGTGTTGCAAGCTTGGTGGCCGGGGAGCTGTTTTTT	CASSVASLVAGELFF
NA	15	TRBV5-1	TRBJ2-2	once	TGCGCCAGCAGCTTGGAAGGGGTAGACACCGGGGAGCTGTTTTTT	CASSLEGVDTGELFF
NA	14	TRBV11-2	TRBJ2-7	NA	TGTGCCAGCAGCTTAGTACTAGTTACTGGTGGGCAGTACTTC	CASSLVLVTGGQYF
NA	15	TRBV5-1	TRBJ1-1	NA	TGCGCCAGCAGCTTTAACAGCGCTTCGTACACTGAAGCTTTCTTT	CASSFNSASYTEAFF
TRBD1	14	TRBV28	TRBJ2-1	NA	TGTGCCAGCAGTCCCGGGACAGTCGTCGGTGAGCAGTTCTTC	CASSPGTVVGEQFF
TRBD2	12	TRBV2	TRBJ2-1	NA	TGTGCCAGCAGGGGACTAGCGGATGAGCAGTTCTTC	CASRGLADEQFF
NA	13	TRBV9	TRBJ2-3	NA	TGTGCCAGCAGCGTAGCAGCCGGAGATACGCAGTATTTT	CASSVAAGDTQYF
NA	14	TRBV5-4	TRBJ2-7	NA	TGTGCCAGCAGCCTGTCGACAGGCTCCTACGAGCAGTACTTC	CASSLSTGSYEQYF
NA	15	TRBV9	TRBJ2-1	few	TGTGCCAGCAGCGTAGGGGGTAGCGGCTACAATGAGCAGTTCTTC	CASSVGGSGYNEQFF
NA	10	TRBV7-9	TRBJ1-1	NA	TGTGCCAGCACTCAGGACGAGGCTTTCTTT	CASTQDEAFF
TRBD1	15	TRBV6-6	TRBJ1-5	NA	TGTGCCAGCAGTTACCGTGACAGGGAGAAACAGCCCCAGCATTTT	CASSYRDREKQPQHF
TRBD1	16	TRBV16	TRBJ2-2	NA	TGTGCCAGCAGCCAATCTCACGGACAGGGTACCGGGGAGCTGTTTTTT	CASSQSHGQGTGELFF
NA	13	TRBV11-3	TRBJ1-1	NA	TGTGCCAGCTCTAACGGCATGAACACTGAAGCTTTCTTT	CASSNGMNTEAFF
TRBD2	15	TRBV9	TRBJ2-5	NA	TGTGCCAGCAGCGTAGAACTAGCGGGGCAAGAGACCCAGTACTTC	CASSVELAGQETQYF
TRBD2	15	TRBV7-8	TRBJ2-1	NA	TGTGCCAGCAGCTTTCCGGGACTAGCGGGAGGTGAGCAGTTCTTC	CASSFPGLAGGEQFF
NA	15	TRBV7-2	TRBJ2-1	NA	TGTGCCAGCAGCTTAGTTGGTAGCCCTATGAATGAGCAGTTCTTC	CASSLVGSPMNEQFF
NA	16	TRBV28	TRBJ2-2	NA	TGTGCCAGCAGTTTACTCTACCAGGCAAACACCGGGGAGCTGTTTTTT	CASSLLYQANTGELFF
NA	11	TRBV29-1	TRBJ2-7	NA	TGCAGCGTTGAAGGTGGGGGGAGGCAGTACTTC	CSVEGGGRQYF
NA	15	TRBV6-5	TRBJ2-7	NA	TGTGCCAGCAGTTACTCGCAGGGCCTCTCCTACGAGCAGTACTTC	CASSYSQGLSYEQYF
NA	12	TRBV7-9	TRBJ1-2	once	TGTGCCAGCAGCTTAGACGATTATGGCTACACCTTC	CASSLDDYGYTF
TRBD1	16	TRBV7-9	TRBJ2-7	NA	TGTGCCAGCAGCTTGACCGGACAGGGGGCCGACTACGAGCAGTACTTC	CASSLTGQGADYEQYF
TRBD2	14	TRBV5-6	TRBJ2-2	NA	TGTGCCAGCAGCAGCGGGGAACGCGGCGGGGAGCTGTTTTTT	CASSSGERGGELFF
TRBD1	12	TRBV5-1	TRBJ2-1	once	TGCGCCAGCAGTACAGGGGGAACTGAGCAGTTCTTC	CASSTGGTEQFF
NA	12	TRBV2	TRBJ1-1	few	TGTGCCAGCAGGTCTGGGAACACTGAAGCTTTCTTT	CASRSGNTEAFF
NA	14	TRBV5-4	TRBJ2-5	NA	TGTGCCAGCAGCTTGATGGGGTTGGGAGAGACCCAGTACTTC	CASSLMGLGETQYF
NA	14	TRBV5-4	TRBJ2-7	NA	TGTGCCAGCAGCTGGAGGGGGCCCAACGGCGAGCAGTACTTC	CASSWRGPNGEQYF
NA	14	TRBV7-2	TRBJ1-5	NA	TGTGCCAGCAGCTTAGCCGCAGGGAATCAGCCCCAGCATTTT	CASSLAAGNQPQHF
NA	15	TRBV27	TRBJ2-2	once	TGTGCCAGCAGTCCCCTTATCACCTCCACCGGGGAGCTGTTTTTT	CASSPLITSTGELFF
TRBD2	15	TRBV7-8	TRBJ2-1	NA	TGTGCCAGCAGCTGGTCGCGGGAGGGGTTAAATGAGCAGTTCTTC	CASSWSREGLNEQFF
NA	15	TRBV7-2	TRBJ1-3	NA	TGTGCCAGCAGCAAAACACAGGACTCTGGAAACACCATATATTTT	CASSKTQDSGNTIYF
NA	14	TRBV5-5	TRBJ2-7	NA	TGTGCCAGCAGCTTGTTGGGGGGCTCCTACGAGCAGTACTTC	CASSLLGGSYEQYF
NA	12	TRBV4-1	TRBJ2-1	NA	TGCGCCAGCAGCCCGAGGCTAAATGAGCAGTTCTTC	CASSPRLNEQFF
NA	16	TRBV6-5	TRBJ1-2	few	TGTGCCAGCAGTTACGACCCCCCGGCAGGGTCCTATGGCTACACCTTC	CASSYDPPAGSYGYTF
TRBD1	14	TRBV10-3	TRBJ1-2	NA	TGTGCCATCAGTGATGACAGGGGGATCTATGGCTACACCTTC	CAISDDRGIYGYTF
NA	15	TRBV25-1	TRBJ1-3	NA	TGTGCCAGCAGTGAATTGACGGGTTCTGGAAACACCATATATTTT	CASSELTGSGNTIYF
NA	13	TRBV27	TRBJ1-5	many	TGTGCCAGCAGTTTCCGGGCCCCGGGGCCCCAGCATTTT	CASSFRAPGPQHF
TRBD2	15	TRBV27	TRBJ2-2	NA	TGTGCCAGCAACAGCGGGAGGGCCTTCACCGGGGAGCTGTTTTTT	CASNSGRAFTGELFF
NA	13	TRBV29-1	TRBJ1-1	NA	TGCAGCGTTGACCTCCCCTGGGGCACTGAAGCTTTCTTT	CSVDLPWGTEAFF
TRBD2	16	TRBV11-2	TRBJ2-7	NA	TGTGCCAGCAGCTTTAACCGCGGGAGGGCCTCATACGAGCAGTACTTC	CASSFNRGRASYEQYF
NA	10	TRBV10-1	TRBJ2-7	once	TGCGCCACCCCCACCCCCGAGCAGTACTTC	CATPTPEQYF